These T cell receptor beta chains were read from a single sample in a study of T cells after yellow fever vaccination. TCRdb passed the 5' RACE reads through MiXCR, listing each CDR3 protein once. Seen here are 200,000 to 300,000 distinct CDR3 sequences, roughly 6.3% observed once, and the top ten hold roughly 1%. This sample comprised CD4+ T cells sorted from PBMCs, obtained on the day of the yellow fever booster vaccination. These receptors were taken from a man between 25 and 39 years old who received the YFV17D yellow fever vaccine. The CDR3 runs from the conserved cysteine through the conserved F or W.

j_call v_call cdr3_aa
TRBJ2-7 TRBV13 CASSLGGASGRARSEQYF
TRBJ2-2 TRBV11-2 CASSPWAANTGELFF
TRBJ2-7 TRBV5-1 CASSEGPPGTGFYEQYF
TRBJ2-1 TRBV5-1 CASSLVVTGNNEQFF
TRBJ2-1 TRBV9 CASSVAGLAGGHNEQFF
TRBJ1-2 TRBV24-1 CATSESSAGYTF
TRBJ2-1 TRBV24-1 CATSDWTSGRWGNEQFF
TRBJ2-1 TRBV5-1 CASSLVSLAGDEQFF
TRBJ2-1 TRBV20-1 CSAKANEQFF
TRBJ2-5 TRBV7-2 CASSRDVAKETQYF
TRBJ1-4 TRBV20-1 CSARNQGRSNEKLFF
TRBJ1-6 TRBV12-3/TRBV12-4 CASSPTGGVSPLHF
TRBJ2-1 TRBV5-1 CASSWAESSYNEQFF
TRBJ2-1 TRBV9 CASRLQSTGGEQFF
TRBJ2-1 TRBV6-2/TRBV6-3 CASRGTWVDEQFF
TRBJ2-5 TRBV5-1 CASSLGGTGRERETQYF
TRBJ1-2 TRBV10-3 CAISAGGGYTF
TRBJ2-1 TRBV20-1 CSANDRKQFF
TRBJ1-5 TRBV10-2 CASSVERRGNQPQHF
TRBJ2-7 TRBV12-3/TRBV12-4 CASSFPGRSYEQYF
TRBJ2-2 TRBV5-1 CASSLSRVSNTGELFF
TRBJ2-1 TRBV19 CASSIVGGSHNEQFF
TRBJ1-6 TRBV6-1 CASSERTGWNSPLHF
TRBJ1-5 TRBV28 CASTGQTPNQPQHF
TRBJ2-7 TRBV4-3 CASSQGSSDSYEQYF
TRBJ2-7 TRBV7-8 CASSSGQGLYEQYF
TRBJ2-2 TRBV11-2 CASSLGPRPTGNTGELFF
TRBJ2-2 TRBV7-2 CASSTRDLITGELFF
TRBJ2-7 TRBV20-1 CCAPPLTGLAGENEQYF
TRBJ2-7 TRBV12-3/TRBV12-4 CASSPSLAGVGEQYF
TRBJ2-1 TRBV5-6 CASSLVAGDWNNEQFF
TRBJ2-3 TRBV20-1 CSAAGDRVSDTQYF
TRBJ2-1 TRBV20-1 CSAPGQDFNEQFF
TRBJ2-5 TRBV29-1 CSVLSGEETQYF
TRBJ2-7 TRBV4-3 CASSQDYYSRAYEQYF
TRBJ2-7 TRBV5-1 CASSLGLGQGPDEQYF
TRBJ2-1 TRBV10-2 CASSDYNNEQFF
TRBJ1-2 TRBV5-6 CASRPGQALNYGYTF
TRBJ2-2 TRBV20-1 CSALGGDNTGELFF
TRBJ2-3 TRBV7-2 CASSRFGTDTQYF
TRBJ2-5 TRBV6-5 CASSYRPPLAGETQYF
TRBJ2-1 TRBV10-2 CASRYGLAGGSIEQFF
TRBJ2-7 TRBV27 CASSLSGGAGYEQYF
TRBJ2-2 TRBV20-1 CSAGTSGKTGELFF
TRBJ2-7 TRBV7-2 CASSLKRTGEQYF
TRBJ1-2 TRBV9 CASSSSHSNYGYTF
TRBJ2-7 TRBV5-6 CASSVRRAGNDDEQYF
TRBJ2-1 TRBV5-1 CASTRDNDNEQFF
TRBJ2-2 TRBV20-1 CSARTDTGELFF